This T cell receptor (beta chain) was recovered during a study of vaccination effects on CD4 cells after COVID-19. With respect to this clone: Its specificity is unknown.

The ends were cut back, 2 bases at V and 7 bases at J, with 12 bases in the middle. The CDR3 totals 15 residues. Germline V lookup: CDR1 MNHEY, CDR2 SVGEGT. Generated by immunoSEQ multiplex PCR, the TCRdb table keeps only in-frame clones and is missing some. The sample includes around 40,000 clones, roughly 75% of them seen just once. Antigen-specific CD4+ T cells expanded by the ViraFEST assay with viral peptide pools were then sequenced. The culture ran for roughly 10 days before CD4+ T cells were isolated. From March to December 2020, the person had a SARS-CoV-2 infection that was confirmed by PCR.

Material: CD4+ T cells from PBMCs cultured with a peptide pool, obtained before COVID-19 vaccination. The chain joins TRBV6-2 or TRBV6-3 to TRBJ1-6; D is unresolved. This clonotype originated in a human donor who had a prior SARS-CoV-2 infection. For the CDR3, the DNA is TGTGCCAGCAGTTACCGGGCAGGAAGAAATTCACCCCTCCACTTT. This gives the protein CASSYRAGRNSPLHF.